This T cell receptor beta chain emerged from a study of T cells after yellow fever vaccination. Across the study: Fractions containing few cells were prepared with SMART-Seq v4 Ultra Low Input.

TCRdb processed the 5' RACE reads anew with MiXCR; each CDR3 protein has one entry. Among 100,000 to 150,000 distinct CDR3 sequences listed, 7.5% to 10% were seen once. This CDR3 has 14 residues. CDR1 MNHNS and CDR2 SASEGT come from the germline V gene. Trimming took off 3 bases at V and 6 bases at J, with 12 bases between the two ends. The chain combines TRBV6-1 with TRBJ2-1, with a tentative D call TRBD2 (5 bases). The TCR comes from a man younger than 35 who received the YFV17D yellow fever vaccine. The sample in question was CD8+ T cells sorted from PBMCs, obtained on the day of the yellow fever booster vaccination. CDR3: CASSDSGIGNEQFF. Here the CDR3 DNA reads TGTGCCAGCAGTGACTCGGGGATTGGCAATGAGCAGTTCTTC.